The 8 T cell receptor beta chains in this list originate from one sample, sequenced in a study of technical replicates of blood from several donors. Here immunoSEQ multiplex PCR was the method, and the copy in TCRdb shows in-frame clones only, minus some. Among around 83,000 clones listed, 85% to 95% were seen once. The sequencing input was T cells isolated from PBMCs. The source is a human donor in good health.

In nucleotides, the CDR3 is TGTGCCAGCAGTTCACCCCGAGGGACAGGGCAGACTGAAGCTTTCTTT. Residues: CASSSPRGTGQTEAFF. The V and J genes are TRBV2 and TRBJ1-1, with 9 bases matching TRBD1. The CDR3 sequence is 16 residues long. Trimming took 5 bases from V and 5 from J; bases not matched to a gene: 12. The germline V gene has CDR1 SNHLY and CDR2 FYNNEI.

CDR3 nucleotides: TGCGCCAGCAGAGCTACAGGGGGATCAGATACGCAGTATTTT. Protein product: CASRATGGSDTQYF. This sequence joins TRBV5-1 and TRBJ2-3; 8 positions agree with TRBD1. CDR1 SGHRS and CDR2 YFSETQ come from the germline V gene. CDR3 length equals 14 residues. V shed 5 bases, J shed 4 bases, and the junction held 6 bases outside the gene matches.

This clone was recorded once. DNA of the CDR3: TGTGCCAGCAGCTTCAACACAGGGGGAGAGACCCAGTACTTC. Translated: CASSFNTGGETQYF. The chain has TRBV5-6 and TRBJ2-5, with 8 nucleotides matching TRBD1. CDR3 length: 14 residues. The germline gives CDR1 SGHDT, CDR2 YYEEEE. Trimming cost V 2 bases and J 4 bases; bases outside gene matches: 4.

This clone is a singleton in its sample. One end of the junction is discordant with germline, which a read error may explain. The chain uses TRBV27 and TRBJ2-7; no clear D. CDR1 MNHEY and CDR2 SMNVEV come from the germline V gene (reference sequence). CDR3 length: 15 amino acids. The DNA of the CDR3 is TGTGCCAGTAGTTTCACCCCACGGCTAGCCTACGAGCAGTACTTC. As protein: CASSFTPRLAYEQYF.

This clone was counted only a few times. The chain is built from TRBV6-4 and TRBJ2-2; D uncertain. This CDR3 is built from 13 residues. Germline values: CDR1 MRHNA, CDR2 SNTAGT. V was pared by 0 bases and J by 4 bases, with 3 bases between. The chain's CDR3 is CASSDSSTGELFF. For the CDR3, the DNA is TGTGCCAGCAGTGACTCTAGCACCGGGGAGCTGTTTTTT.

The chain couples TRBV10-3 to TRBJ2-5, with 7 nucleotides matching TRBD2. Germline CDR1 and CDR2: ENHRY and SYGVKD. Trimming removed 3 bases from V and 3 bases from J; junction bases left unmatched: 4. The CDR3 totals 14 residues. CDR3 in DNA: TGTGCCATCAGTGACGCGGCGGGAGAAGAGACCCAGTACTTC. Residues: CAISDAAGEETQYF.

The chain is built from TRBV6-5 and TRBJ2-7, with 8 bases lining up with TRBD1. V trimming: 5 bases; J trimming: 2 bases; junction bases outside the gene matches: 2. CDR3 length: 13 amino acids. Germline loops: CDR1 MNHEY, CDR2 SVGAGI. In nucleotides, the CDR3 is TGTGCCAGCAGTATACAGGGGGCCTACGAGCAGTACTTC. Its protein product is CASSIQGAYEQYF.

The chain is built from TRBV21-1 and TRBJ2-2; the table names TRBD2, a call not compared with the DNA. TRBV21-1 is deemed a pseudogene. The CDR3 loop spans 20 amino acids. The CDR3 sequence is CASSKDSRGTSGSLPGELFF. For the CDR3, the DNA is TGTGCCAGCAGCAAAGATAGTAGGGGGACTAGCGGGAGTCTACCCGGGGAGCTGTTTTTT.